This entry lists 10 T cell receptor beta chains sequenced from one sample in a study of T cell responses to AZD1222 COVID-19 vaccine. Assay used: immunoSEQ multiplex PCR; TCRdb lists only in-frame clones, some missing. The data hold 60,000 to 75,000 clones, with 83% observed a single time. The specimen comprised peripheral blood, sampled 28 days after the second AZD1222 dose. The receptors stem from an adult who received the AZD1222 COVID-19 vaccine.

The chain is built from TRBV18 and TRBJ2-7, with D perhaps matching TRBD2 (5 bases). The CDR3 has 14 amino acids. CDR1 is KGHSH and CDR2 is LQKENI in the germline V gene. The V end was cut by 0 bases, the J end by 0 bases, with 6 bases between. DNA for the CDR3: TGTGCCAGCTCACCACCCGGGAACTCCTACGAGCAGTACTTC. It encodes CASSPPGNSYEQYF.

The chain combines TRBV14 with TRBJ2-7; TRBD1 might be the D (6 bases). Germline CDR1 SGHDN, CDR2 FVKESK. Trimming took off 4 bases at V and 3 bases at J, with 13 bases between the two ends. This CDR3 comprises 14 residues. The DNA of the CDR3 is TGTGCCAGCAGCCCTGATGGGACATACTACGAGCAGTACTTC. This codes for CASSPDGTYYEQYF.

The CDR3 loop is CSTQGRGRDYGYTF. The CDR3 region has the DNA TGCAGCACACAGGGGAGGGGGCGCGACTATGGCTACACCTTC. This sequence joins TRBV29-1 and TRBJ1-2; TRBD1 matches 7 bases. This CDR3 has 14 residues. Germline V lookup: CDR1 SQVTM, CDR2 ANQGSEA. V was pared by 8 bases and J by 3 bases, with 12 bases of the junction left unmatched.

This clone was recorded once. V gene TRBV7-2 combines with J gene TRBJ1-4, with D perhaps TRBD1 (5 bases). Germline V gives CDR1 SGHTA, CDR2 FQGNSA. V was clipped by 0 bases and J by 0 bases, with 8 bases between them. The CDR3 is made up of 16 amino acids. The chain's CDR3 is CASSLAGTATNEKLFF. DNA of the CDR3: TGTGCCAGCAGCTTAGCGGGGACTGCAACTAATGAAAAACTGTTTTTT. The complete variable domain, with remaining parts taken from reference TRBV7-2 and TRBJ1-4, reads GAGVSQSPSNKVTEKGKDVELRCDPISGHTALYWYRQSLGQGLEFLIYFQGNSAPDKSGLPSDRFSAERTGGSVSTLTIQRTQQEDSAVYLCASSLAGTATNEKLFFGSGTQLSVL.

In its sample, this clone was seen once. V gene TRBV5-1 combines with J gene TRBJ1-2; weak D call: TRBD1 (6 bases). This CDR3 has 14 amino acids. Germline lookup yields CDR1 SGHRS and CDR2 YFSETQ. Trimming shortened V by 0 bases and J by 8 bases, and 14 bases separated the two germline ends. The CDR3 nucleotides read TGCGCCAGCAGCTTGGCCATGAACAGGGCAGGCTACACCTTC. Protein sequence: CASSLAMNRAGYTF.

V gene TRBV6-6 combines with J gene TRBJ2-3, with unresolved D. Germline values: CDR1 MNHNY, CDR2 SVGAGI (reference sequence). V lost 7 bases, J lost 0 bases, and 8 bases lay in between. This CDR3 is 13 amino acids long. In DNA, the CDR3 is TGTGCCAGCACCGGAGATAGCACAGATACGCAGTATTTT. This sequence encodes CASTGDSTDTQYF.

The chain has TRBV29-1 and TRBJ2-2; the D gene is possibly TRBD1 (6 bases). Germline V gene sequence: CDR1 SQVTM, CDR2 ANQGSEA. V lost 8 bases, J lost 4 bases, and 14 bases lay in between. The CDR3 contains 13 residues. CDR3 sequence (DNA): TGCAGCTACGCAGGGGCCTTCACCGGGGAGCTGTTTTTT. Its translation: CSYAGAFTGELFF.

The chain carries TRBV5-4 and TRBJ2-5; tentative D call: TRBD1 (6 bases). The germline V gene encodes CDR1 SGHNT and CDR2 YYREEE (reference sequence). The CDR3 totals 12 residues. The V end lost 0 bases, the J end lost 13 bases, and 13 bases lay between the germline ends. Here the CDR3 DNA reads TGTGCCAGCAGCTTGGAAGGGGGACGCCCGTACTTC. Translating gives CASSLEGGRPYF.

The CDR3 region has the DNA TGTGCCAGCAGCTCCATCGGGGAACCGGGAGGGGAGGGCACTGAAGCTTTCTTT. Protein product: CASSSIGEPGGEGTEAFF. This rearrangement joins TRBV7-8 to TRBJ1-1, with D maybe TRBD1 (5 bases). Germline V lookup: CDR1 SGHVS, CDR2 FQNEAQ. CDR3 length: 18 amino acids. The V gene lost 4 bases and the J gene lost 4 bases, with 25 bases spanning the gap. Looking up the rest from reference TRBV7-8 and TRBJ1-1 gives the full variable domain: GAGVSQSPRYKVAKRGQDVALRCDPISGHVSLFWYQQALGQGPEFLTYFQNEAQLDKSGLPSDRFFAERPEGSVSTLKIQRTQQEDSAVYLCASSSIGEPGGEGTEAFFGQGTRLTVV.

The rearrangement joins TRBV10-3 to TRBJ1-3, with 7 bases matching TRBD1. The CDR3 totals 14 residues. Trimming cost V 8 bases and J 2 bases; bases outside gene matches: 6. The germline gives CDR1 ENHRY, CDR2 SYGVKD. DNA of the CDR3: TGTGCCATCGGTCAGGGGGGGCCTGGAAACACCATATATTTT. Translating gives CAIGQGGPGNTIYF.